The clone carrying this T cell receptor beta chain was seen a few times. Its cognate antigen is unknown. TCR beta rearrangements were amplified from peripheral blood genomic DNA. This entry comes from a study of T cell repertoires in aging, cancer and after chemotherapy. Study in general: The full dataset contained 8.5 million to 10 million TCR reads. Regarding the study as a whole: In each cancer cohort, median generation probability increased across chemotherapy, suggesting thymic output rebounded. The repertoire data cannot show anything about immunological memory following chemotherapy. Healthy donors lost TCR diversity with age mainly through richness, cancer patients through richness and evenness.

TRB rearrangements spanning V, D and J were amplified using mixed TRB-A/B primers. TCRdb recomputed calls from the multiplex PCR reads with MiXCR, one row per CDR3 protein. The sample records about 3,800 distinct CDR3 sequences, 25% to 30% being singletons. This TCR was sampled from a human donor with a solid tumor. The source material was blood.

Here the CDR3 reads CSARTSGYEQYF. As DNA, the CDR3 is TGCAGTGCAAGGACTAGCGGCTACGAGCAGTACTTC. The chain links TRBV20-1 to TRBJ2-7; 10 bases are shared with TRBD2. Germline V gives CDR1 DFQATT, CDR2 SNEGSKA (reference sequence). This CDR3 contains 12 residues. V shed 6 bases and J 3 bases; nucleotides not matched to a gene: 2.